A selection of T cell receptor beta chains follows, all from one sample in a study of Graves' ophthalmopathy and Graves' hyperthyroidism. TCRdb re-derived calls from the multiplex PCR reads in MiXCR, one entry per CDR3 protein. The profile shows 400,000 to 500,000 distinct CDR3 sequences, 20% to 25% of them singletons. The sample was peripheral blood. Receptors originate from a woman aged 18 to 35 with stable Graves' hyperthyroidism. Both conserved end residues are part of each CDR3. The D gene is left open where the match is weak. Only part of the rows carry a size: once, few, many, or a class if the clone is expanded.

>many|TRBV7-6|TRBD2|TRBJ2-5
CASSSTGTSQETQYF
TGTGCCAGCAGCAGCACCGGGACTAGCCAAGAGACCCAGTACTTC
>many|TRBV11-3|-|TRBJ2-2
CASSSTGTTGELFF
TGTGCCAGCAGCTCTACTGGGACCACCGGGGAGCTGTTTTTT
>many|TRBV12-3/TRBV12-4|-|TRBJ2-6
CASSFQNPRDSGANVLTF
TGTGCCAGCAGTTTTCAAAACCCGAGGGACTCTGGGGCCAACGTCCTGACTTTC
>many|TRBV6-1|-|TRBJ2-7
CASRTLGEQYF
TGTGCCAGCAGAACTCTTGGGGAGCAGTACTTC
>-|TRBV12-3/TRBV12-4|-|TRBJ1-5
CASSHPVQGTSNQPQHF
TGTGCCAGCAGTCACCCCGTTCAGGGCACGAGCAATCAGCCCCAGCATTTT
>-|TRBV2|-|TRBJ1-2
CASREGGFYGYTF
TGTGCCAGCAGAGAAGGAGGATTCTATGGCTACACCTTC
>-|TRBV20-1|-|TRBJ2-7
CSAGEFAYEQYF
TGCAGTGCCGGGGAGTTCGCCTACGAGCAGTACTTC
>few|TRBV6-5|-|TRBJ1-5
CASRIVEGGNQPQHF
TGTGCCAGCAGGATCGTCGAAGGGGGGAATCAGCCCCAGCATTTT
>many|TRBV6-1|-|TRBJ2-5
CASSEFWVRTQYF
TGTGCCAGCAGTGAATTCTGGGTGCGGACCCAGTACTTC
>few|TRBV4-1|TRBD2|TRBJ2-7
CASSQVSGRGYEQYF
TGCGCCAGCAGCCAAGTAAGCGGGAGGGGTTACGAGCAGTACTTC
>many|TRBV19|-|TRBJ2-7
CASSIRTDYEQYF
TGTGCCAGTAGTATTCGGACGGACTACGAGCAGTACTTC
>few|TRBV12-3/TRBV12-4|-|TRBJ2-2
CASSSGGPNTGELFF
TGTGCCAGCAGTTCAGGTGGGCCGAACACCGGGGAGCTGTTTTTT
>-|TRBV7-8|-|TRBJ1-2
CASSPELGPHYGYTF
TGTGCCAGCAGCCCAGAGTTGGGACCCCACTATGGCTACACCTTC
>many|TRBV11-2|TRBD2|TRBJ2-5
CASSSGLAGETQYF
TGTGCCAGCAGCTCTGGACTAGCTGGGGAGACCCAGTACTTC
>many|TRBV12-5|TRBD2|TRBJ2-2
CASGFLAGGRVTGELFF
TGTGCTAGTGGTTTTCTAGCGGGAGGAAGGGTCACCGGGGAGCTGTTTTTT
>many|TRBV3-1|TRBD1|TRBJ1-1
CASRQYDQGAGSEAFF
TGTGCCAGCAGACAATACGATCAGGGGGCTGGGTCTGAAGCTTTCTTT
>-|TRBV4-1|-|TRBJ1-2
CASSQGVQRDYGYTF
TGCGCCAGCAGCCAGGGGGTCCAGAGAGACTATGGCTACACCTTC
>few|TRBV11-1|-|TRBJ2-7
CASSLADPNEQYF
TGTGCCAGCAGCTTAGCGGATCCTAACGAGCAGTACTTC
>few|TRBV3-1|-|TRBJ2-5
CASSQDEETQETQYF
TGTGCCAGCAGCCAAGATGAAGAAACCCAAGAGACCCAGTACTTC
>many|TRBV11-2|-|TRBJ1-1
CASSEGVMNTEAFF
TGTGCCAGCTCCGAGGGAGTCATGAACACTGAAGCTTTCTTT
>-|TRBV30|-|TRBJ2-5
CAWSVRDSQETQYF
TGTGCCTGGAGTGTACGAGACAGCCAAGAGACCCAGTACTTC
>many|TRBV12-3/TRBV12-4|-|TRBJ2-7
CASSLEGPEQYF
TGTGCCAGCAGTTTAGAGGGACCCGAGCAGTACTTC
>many|TRBV19|-|TRBJ1-5
CASSIAPRRPQHF
TGTGCCAGTAGTATAGCCCCCAGGAGGCCCCAGCATTTT
>many|TRBV19|TRBD1|TRBJ1-2
CASSTRTGSYGYTF
TGTGCCAGTAGTACCCGGACAGGGAGCTATGGCTACACCTTC
>few|TRBV4-3|TRBD2|TRBJ2-2
CASSQDRWIWTSGSANTGELFF
TGCGCCAGCAGCCAAGATAGGTGGATATGGACTAGCGGGAGTGCGAACACCGGGGAGCTGTTTTTT
>many|TRBV28|TRBD1|TRBJ2-7
CASSLRDRGPGYF
TGTGCCAGCAGTCTCCGGGACAGGGGGCCAGGATACTTC
>-|TRBV6-2/TRBV6-3|TRBD1|TRBJ2-7
CASSNTGGNDEQYF
TGTGCCAGCAGCAATACAGGGGGCAACGACGAGCAGTACTTC
>few|TRBV6-1|-|TRBJ1-5
CASHSEPMFGNQPQHF
TGTGCCAGCCACTCGGAACCGATGTTCGGCAATCAGCCCCAGCATTTT
>many|TRBV10-3|TRBD1|TRBJ1-1
CAIGQGRDTEAFF
TGTGCCATAGGACAGGGGAGGGACACTGAAGCTTTCTTT
>-|TRBV6-1|TRBD1|TRBJ2-7
CASGRDRGQGQYF
TGTGCCAGCGGCCGGGACAGGGGGCAGGGGCAGTACTTC
>many|TRBV6-2/TRBV6-3|-|TRBJ1-1
CASSYEAGGTEAFF
TGTGCCAGCAGTTACGAGGCTGGGGGCACTGAAGCTTTCTTT
>-|TRBV7-2|-|TRBJ1-5
CASSSRWGQPQHF
TGTGCCAGCAGCTCCAGGTGGGGCCAGCCCCAGCATTTT
>many|TRBV29-1|TRBD2|TRBJ2-2
CSVGLLAGAGELFF
TGCAGCGTTGGCCTCCTAGCGGGAGCCGGGGAGCTGTTTTTT
>-|TRBV5-5|-|TRBJ1-1
CASSIQASNTEAFF
TGTGCCAGCAGCATACAGGCTAGCAACACTGAAGCTTTCTTT
>many|TRBV7-2|TRBD1|TRBJ1-2
CASSSRPGQGNYGYTF
TGTGCCAGCAGCTCTAGGCCGGGACAGGGGAACTATGGCTACACCTTC
>many|TRBV7-9|-|TRBJ2-5
CASSFVWGSETQYF
TGTGCCAGCAGTTTCGTTTGGGGTTCGGAGACCCAGTACTTC
>many|TRBV5-1|-|TRBJ2-5
CASSLAGTTRVETQYF
TGCGCCAGCAGCTTGGCGGGTACGACAAGGGTTGAGACCCAGTACTTC
>many|TRBV13|-|TRBJ1-1
CASSLEGKIEAFF
TGTGCCAGCAGCTTAGAAGGGAAAATTGAAGCTTTCTTT
>once|TRBV18|TRBD1|TRBJ1-2
CASSLGQGKISYGYTF
TGTGCCAGCTCACTAGGACAGGGTAAAATTTCCTATGGCTACACCTTC
>many|TRBV6-5|-|TRBJ2-7
CASSPLHEQYF
TGTGCCAGCAGCCCCCTCCACGAGCAGTACTTC